The 5 T cell receptor beta chains listed next were all sequenced from one sample in a study of blood T cell repertoires in COVID-19. Sequencing used immunoSEQ multiplex PCR; TCRdb keeps in-frame clones, though not all of them. The repertoire has under 85,000 clones, roughly four fifths of them found once; the top ten carry roughly a fifth. Specimen: peripheral blood. The receptors stem from a human donor in a cohort sampled during active COVID-19.

The V gene is TRBV19, the J gene TRBJ2-7; possibly TRBD1 for D (5 bases). V lost 5 bases, J lost 0 bases, and 14 bases lay in between. The CDR3 sequence is 15 residues long. Germline V gene data show CDR1 as LNHDA and CDR2 as SQIVND (reference sequence). CDR3 amino acids: CASSPPGRGSYEQYF. In DNA, the CDR3 is TGTGCCAGTAGTCCCCCGGGTAGGGGCTCCTACGAGCAGTACTTC.

V and J are TRBV5-4 and TRBJ2-3; D is unresolved. Trimming stripped 2 bases from V and 0 bases from J, with 7 bases between. This CDR3 is built from 14 residues. Looked up from germline, CDR1 is SGHNT and CDR2 is YYREEE (reference sequence). The chain's CDR3 is CASSFSVSTDTQYF. In DNA form, the CDR3 reads TGTGCCAGCAGCTTTTCGGTGAGCACAGATACGCAGTATTTT.

This clone was recorded once. The chain uses TRBV18 and TRBJ1-2; a weak D match, TRBD1 (5 bases). The V and J ends lost 4 bases and 0 bases respectively, with 9 bases between them. Germline-derived CDR1 and CDR2 are KGHSH and LQKENI. The CDR3 has 14 amino acids. The CDR3 region has the DNA TGTGCCAGCTCACGGACATCGGCTAACTATGGCTACACCTTC. Its translation: CASSRTSANYGYTF.

CDR3 sequence reads: CASSRGLSYEQYF. CDR3 sequence (DNA): TGTGCCAGCAGTAGAGGTCTCAGTTACGAGCAGTACTTC. The V gene is TRBV2, the J gene TRBJ2-7; no clear D gene. Germline values: CDR1 SNHLY, CDR2 FYNNEI. The CDR3 totals 13 residues. Between the trimmed V and J ends, which lost 5 bases and 4 bases, there was a span of 12 bases.

The chain combines TRBV7-9 with TRBJ1-1, with 7 nucleotides matching TRBD1. V was pared by 7 bases and J by 4 bases, with 9 bases of the junction left unmatched. Per germline, CDR1 SEHNR and CDR2 FQNEAQ (reference sequence). The CDR3 spans 14 residues. The CDR3 loop reads CASTKTGTGTEAFF. Written as DNA, the CDR3 is TGTGCCAGCACTAAGACAGGGACGGGCACTGAAGCTTTCTTT.